This TCR beta chain was retrieved from a study of control samples from healthy donors and cancer patients. Germline V gene sequence: CDR1 KGHSH, CDR2 LQKENI. This CDR3 is built from 12 residues. Trimming removed 2 bases from V and 7 bases from J, with 8 bases in between. Method: immunoSEQ multiplex PCR; TCRdb's copy keeps in-frame clones and lacks some. The sample lists more than 75,000 clones; 79% were seen once. Material: blood. This chain uses TRBV18 with TRBJ1-2; tentative D call: TRBD1 (6 bases). The sequence was obtained from a woman aged 30 to 39 in good health. CDR3 sequence reads: CASSPYRVGYTF. The CDR3 bases are TGTGCCAGCTCACCATACAGGGTTGGCTACACCTTC. The full variable domain, its missing parts supplied by reference TRBV18 and TRBJ1-2, is NAGVMQNPRHLVRRRGQEARLRCSPMKGHSHVYWYRQLPEEGLKFMVYLQKENIIDESGMPKERFSAEFPKEGPSILRIQQVVRGDSAAYFCASSPYRVGYTFGSGTRLTVV.